This TCR beta chain is from a study of blood T cell repertoires in COVID-19 (dated by TCRdb to 2019 to 2021). Regarding the research as a whole: Samples from collaborators originated in the United States, Italy and Spain and spanned both the acute and convalescent phases of COVID-19. The sample metadata nearly always contained a de-identified subject ID, COVID-19 status, age in years and sex. A freely available public database, intended as a resource for researchers studying the immune response to SARS-CoV-2, is where the repertoires were released. The samples were drawn from two sources: the first 160 participants of the ongoing ImmuneRACE study, and 950 to 1,500 subjects contributed by 6 global collaborators. The material from the prospective study consisted of cDNA or gDNA derived from T cells, B-cell-depleted T cells, or PBMCs. Where available, HLA class I and class II types were taken from metadata supplied by the sample provider and were not determined by assay-based typing. The dataset comprised deeply sampled blood TCRbeta repertoires from subjects exposed to, actively infected with, or recovered from COVID-19. What the study reported, not specific to this receptor: The quantity of clinical and demographic metadata differed by source and by participant and was supplied without curation.

The CDR1 and CDR2 encoded by the germline V gene are MDHEN and SYDVKM. The cysteine opens and the phenylalanine closes a CDR3 of 17 amino acids. Only the CDR3 part of the read is kept: 51 bases, read in frame from the first base. From V the trimming removes 3 bases and from J it removes 6 bases, while the gene matches leave 13 bases of the junction unaccounted for. TCRbeta CDR3 regions were amplified from genomic DNA using the immunoSEQ Assay, a bias-controlled multiplex PCR. The authors processed their data as follows. Nucleated cell counts per sample were estimated from amplification of reference gene primers within the assay. Sequence reads were collapsed and filtered to measure the absolute abundance of every unique TCRbeta CDR3 rearrangement. For each sample, productive Simpson clonality was calculated by taking the square root of Simpson's diversity index across productive rearrangements. The immuneACCESS repertoire file appears here via TCRdb, limited to in-frame rearrangements. These files lack a portion of the clones; in checked studies, under half of the deficit traces to unresolved V genes, and the cause of the others is not known. The V and J calls and clone size are taken from that table; D and trimming were inferred from the DNA. The sample data list under 110,000 clones, and about 89% of these were observed just once. The leading ten clones occupy around a tenth of the sample.

The collaborating institutions used their own protocols to collect whole blood in K2EDTA tubes. Collaborator samples were shipped for TCRbeta analysis as frozen whole blood, isolated PBMCs, or DNA extracted from either sample type. This clone was observed a single time. Its cognate antigen has yet to be identified. Per-nucleotide qualities are absent, and no much larger clonotype sits a single base away. The sample was peripheral blood. The receptor was isolated from a woman aged 25 to 39 with acute or convalescent COVID-19. The chain links TRBV28 with TRBJ1-5; a stretch of 8 junction bases matches TRBD1. The DNA sequence is as follows: TGTGCCAGCAGTTTTTTCGACCAGGGGGCGAGGGGTCAGCCCCAGCATTTT. Its translation reads: CASSFFDQGARGQPQHF.